These 9 T cell receptor beta chains share one sample of origin, sequenced in a study of early T cells in non-severe SARS-CoV-2 infection. MiXCR, applied by TCRdb to the 5' RACE reads, yields one record per CDR3 protein. This table holds around 64,000 distinct CDR3 sequences, 10% to 15% found once. Sequencing was performed on whole blood, taken at baseline. All receptors come from an adult who was a healthcare worker with PCR-confirmed SARS-CoV-2 infection or an uninfected control (not recorded which).

The chain recombines TRBV7-2 with TRBJ2-7, with TRBD1 matching over 9 bases. CDR1 and CDR2 (germline): SGHTA, FQGNSA. Trimming at V came to 5 bases and at J to 0 bases, leaving 5 bases not matched to a gene. CDR3 size: 15 residues. The CDR3 loop is CASSIGTGLSYEQYF. CDR3 coding DNA: TGTGCCAGCAGCATAGGGACAGGGCTCTCCTACGAGCAGTACTTC.

The chain links TRBV7-6 to TRBJ2-1, with D perhaps assigned TRBD1 or TRBD2 (6 bases each). V was clipped by 5 bases and J by 5 bases, with 16 bases between them. CDR3 length equals 15 residues. CDR1 SGHVS and CDR2 FNYEAQ come from the germline V gene. CDR3 nucleotide sequence: TGTGCCAGCAGCCCAGGGGACTTCTGGAACAATGAGCAGTTCTTC. Translated, it gives CASSPGDFWNNEQFF.

In nucleotides, the CDR3 is TGTGCCACCAGTGATAGCAGGTCTGCCTACGAGCAGTACTTC. This translates into CATSDSRSAYEQYF. The chain couples TRBV24-1 to TRBJ2-7, with unresolved D. CDR1 and CDR2 from the germline V gene are KGHDR and SFDVKD. Trimming took 3 bases from V and 2 from J, leaving 10 bases between them. The CDR3 consists of 14 residues.

V is TRBV6-6 and J is TRBJ2-1, with 9 bases lining up with TRBD2. V was pared by 2 bases and J by 7 bases, with 6 bases of the junction left unmatched. CDR1 and CDR2 (germline): MNHNY, SVGAGI (reference sequence). The CDR3 totals 15 residues. The CDR3 loop reads CASSYGLAGLNEQFF. The CDR3 bases are TGTGCCAGCAGTTACGGCCTAGCGGGACTTAATGAGCAGTTCTTC.

This chain connects TRBV11-2 to TRBJ2-6; maybe TRBD1 (6 bases). V was trimmed by 5 bases and J by 0 bases, leaving 17 bases between them. Per the germline V gene, CDR1 is SGHAT and CDR2 is FQNNGV. This CDR3 contains 18 residues. CDR3 DNA sequence: TGTGCCAGCAGCGGTCGGGACATTCTCTTCTCTGGGGCCAACGTCCTGACTTTC. Amino acid sequence: CASSGRDILFSGANVLTF.

This clonotype was counted ten times or more. The chain has TRBV7-9 and TRBJ2-7, with a possible D match to TRBD2 (5 bases). V dropped 2 bases and J dropped 4 bases, with 12 bases sitting between them. The length of the CDR3 is 14 residues. Germline V lookup: CDR1 SEHNR, CDR2 FQNEAQ (reference sequence). Here the CDR3 DNA reads TGTGCCAGCAGCTTATTAGCCAGCGGATACGAGCAGTACTTC. As protein: CASSLLASGYEQYF.

This clonotype was counted a few times. The chain combines TRBV7-9 with TRBJ2-2, with a tentative D call TRBD1 (5 bases). CDR1 and CDR2 (germline): SEHNR, FQNEAQ (reference sequence). The V end lost 1 base, the J end lost 5 bases, and 11 bases lay between the germline ends. CDR3 length equals 15 residues. The DNA of the CDR3 is TGTGCCAGCAGCTTAGATGAGACAGCAACCGGGGAGCTGTTTTTT. As protein: CASSLDETATGELFF.

Ten or more counts support this clonotype. The chain employs TRBV24-1 and TRBJ2-3, with D tentatively TRBD1 (6 bases). This CDR3 contains 13 residues. CDR1 and CDR2 (germline): KGHDR, SFDVKD. Trimming stripped 7 bases from V and 6 bases from J, with 13 bases between. CDR3 nucleotides: TGTGCCACCAGCGCTTGGACAGTCGATACGCAGTATTTT. It is translated as CATSAWTVDTQYF.

The rearrangement links TRBV11-2 to TRBJ2-7; D not resolved. Germline V gene sequence: CDR1 SGHAT, CDR2 FQNNGV. CDR3 length: 14 residues. V lost 1 base and J 3 bases, leaving 10 bases between the germline ends. The CDR3 spells CASSLGRRSYEQYF. CDR3 in DNA: TGTGCCAGCAGCTTAGGTCGCAGGAGCTACGAGCAGTACTTC.